This T cell receptor beta chain was sequenced in a study of chemoradiotherapy in HPV16-positive cancers (dated by TCRdb to between 2021 and 2022). For the wider study: Candidate HPV-specific T-cell clones and common TCR motifs were defined through functional T-cell assays on cells from a couple of HPV16-positive patients. The study asked whether T-cell immunity against the HPV oncoproteins E6 and E7 changes during chemoradiotherapy and whether it affects survival. TCR repertoires from roughly 87 patients with HPV-related cancers were then used to track the candidate HPV-specific TCRs and motifs.

In the germline V gene, CDR1 corresponds to SGHRS and CDR2 to YFSETQ. The CDR3 holds 14 amino acids from the cysteine to the phenylalanine. Only CDR3 DNA is held: 42 bases, read in frame from base 1. V sheds 7 bases and J sheds 0 bases, leaving 14 bases between their ends. What the work shows at the level of the full study, not this receptor alone: In HPV16-positive patients, expansion of HPV-responsive T cells during chemoradiotherapy was found to be associated with improved recurrence-free survival. Expansion of candidate HPV-specific clones and E7-related TCR motifs was observed in the tumor microenvironment during treatment, whereas no such expansion was observed for non-HPV-specific T cells. Only a couple of HPV16-positive patients were used to derive the functional definition of HPV-specific T cells, and the survival association was reported for HPV16-positive patients.

Library construction relied on the immunoSEQ multiplex PCR assay. The table comes from immuneACCESS by way of TCRdb, which keeps in-frame sequences with V and J called. Part of the clones is missing from these tables; in studies checked, under half for an unresolved V gene and the rest for unknown reasons. The sample table contains roughly 7,000 clones; only one count was recorded for roughly 89% of them. Together, the top ten hold less than 4% of the sample. This clone is a singleton in its sample. This clone's antigen is unknown. No base qualities exist here, and no much larger clone lies one base off it. Because repertoires were sampled repeatedly during chemoradiotherapy, clonal expansion in the tumor microenvironment could be followed.

This TCR was sampled from a human donor with HPV-associated anogenital cancer. Sampling was performed from a patient who underwent chemoradiotherapy. The chain is made from TRBV5-1 and TRBJ2-7; TRBD2 is possibly the D segment (6 matching bases). The DNA sequence is TGCGCCAGCCGAAGGGAGGCGAGCTCCTACGAGCAGTACTTC. The encoded protein is CASRREASSYEQYF.